Ten or more counts support the clone carrying this TCR beta chain. This specimen belongs to a study of T cells after yellow fever vaccination. One entry per CDR3 protein results from TCRdb running MiXCR on the 5' RACE reads. There are 100,000 to 150,000 distinct CDR3 sequences in the sample; about 8.4% occur only once, and roughly 40% lies in the top ten. The V and J ends lost 7 bases and 2 bases, in that order; junction bases with no gene match: 6. The CDR3 runs 15 residues. V gene TRBV12-3 or TRBV12-4 combines with J gene TRBJ2-1; 9 bases are a match to TRBD2. Specimen: CD8+ T cells sorted from PBMCs, collected on the day of the yellow fever booster vaccination. This receptor was taken from a man between 18 and 29 years old who received the YFV17D yellow fever vaccine. The CDR3 nucleotides read TGTGCCAGCACCCAGACTAGCGGACCCTACAATGAGCAGTTCTTC. As protein: CASTQTSGPYNEQFF.